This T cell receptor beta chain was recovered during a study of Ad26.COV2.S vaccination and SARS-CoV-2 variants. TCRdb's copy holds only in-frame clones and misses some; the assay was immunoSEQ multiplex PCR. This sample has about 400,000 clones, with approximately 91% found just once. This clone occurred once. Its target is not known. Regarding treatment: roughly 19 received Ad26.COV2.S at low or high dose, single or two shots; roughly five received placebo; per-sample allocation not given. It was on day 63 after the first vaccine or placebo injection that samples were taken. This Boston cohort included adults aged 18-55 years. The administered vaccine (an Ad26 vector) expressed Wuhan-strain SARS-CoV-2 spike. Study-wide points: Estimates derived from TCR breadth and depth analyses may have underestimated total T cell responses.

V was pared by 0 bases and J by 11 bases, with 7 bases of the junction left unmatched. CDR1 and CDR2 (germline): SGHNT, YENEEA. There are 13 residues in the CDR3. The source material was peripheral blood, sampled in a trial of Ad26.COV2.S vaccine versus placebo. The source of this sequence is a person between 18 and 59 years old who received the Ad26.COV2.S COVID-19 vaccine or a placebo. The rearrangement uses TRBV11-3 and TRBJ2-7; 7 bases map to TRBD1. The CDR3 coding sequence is TGTGCCAGCAGCTTAGATAGGGAAGACAGGGAGTACTTC. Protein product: CASSLDREDREYF.